The clone carrying this T cell receptor beta chain was counted a few times. What it binds is not known. TCR beta libraries were built with iRepertoire HTBI primers and Arm-PCR of CDR3 regions. TCRdb passed the multiplex PCR reads through MiXCR, listing each CDR3 protein once. The data hold some 430,000 distinct CDR3 sequences, with 20% to 25% observed a single time. This sample is drawn from a study of regulatory T cells in long-lasting Graves disease. Study observations and caveats: Persistent Graves' patients possessed reduced TCR diversity relative to recently diagnosed ones. Relative to new patients (roughly 1,000), persistent patients exhibited greater sharing of public clonotypes (2,741).

Time point here: persistent/refractory GD, antithyroid drugs over 5 years with positive TRAb. PBMC-extracted RNA yielded the TCR library. This receptor was obtained from a female donor with Graves disease. The sample in question was peripheral blood mononuclear cells (PBMCs), obtained when the disease was refractory, from a patient treated with antithyroid drugs.

The CDR3 protein is CASTPVQRGGYYGYTF. CDR3 in DNA: TGTGCCAGCACCCCAGTGCAGCGGGGCGGGTACTATGGCTACACCTTC. This chain connects TRBV12-3 or TRBV12-4 to TRBJ1-2; tentative D call: TRBD1 (5 bases). V lost 7 bases, J lost 3 bases, and 21 bases lay in between. The CDR3 runs 16 residues.